This TCR beta chain was recovered during a study of persistence of HIV-infected CD4 T cells. Sequencing used immunoSEQ version 4 in survey mode. The data were produced by immunoSEQ multiplex PCR, yet TCRdb's version contains in-frame clones alone and is incomplete. The sample lists about 40,000 clones, approximately 80% occurring once. As for this clone: What it recognizes is unknown.

The CDR3 spans 15 residues. V shed 7 bases and J shed 0 bases, with 15 bases lying between them. In germline, CDR1 is SGHRS, CDR2 YFSETQ. Lysates of CMV-infected fibroblasts at around 9.8 ug/mL stimulated these cells. Sorted nonresponding memory CD4+ T cells were CD40L-negative, CD69-negative, CD45RO-high. Inclusion required CMV-positive serology and CD4+ counts above 400 cells/uL. This TCR derives from an adult man with HIV who was CMV-seropositive. The sample consisted of CD4+ T cells sorted from PBMCs after approximately 19-hour stimulation, taken from a patient who received antiretroviral therapy. The chain has TRBV5-1 and TRBJ2-3; D may match TRBD1 or TRBD2 (6 bases each). The CDR3 protein is CASGGTTSSTDTQYF. Here the CDR3 DNA reads TGCGCCAGCGGGGGGACAACCTCTAGCACAGATACGCAGTATTTT.